This T cell receptor (beta chain) was found in a study of OX40 agonist ivuxolimab in advanced cancers. Background on the study: Three patients got partial responses; one had hepatocellular carcinoma and two had cutaneous melanoma. Findings of the study overall: Relatively little clonal expansion, among the lowest observed, appeared in partial responders at 0.1-3.0 mg/kg.

V was clipped by 1 base and J by 3 bases, with 9 bases between them. Germline lookup yields CDR1 SEHNR and CDR2 FQNEAQ (reference sequence). The CDR3 sequence is 14 residues long. Concerning this clone itself: Antigen unknown.

TCRdb keeps only in-frame clones here, not all; method: immunoSEQ multiplex PCR. The sample includes tens of thousands of clones, roughly 86% of them seen just once. This chain uses TRBV7-9 with TRBJ1-1; tentative D call: TRBD1 (6 bases). The source is an adult with an advanced solid tumor such as melanoma, head and neck, liver or kidney cancer. This material consisted of CD4+ or CD8+ T cells sorted from blood, taken in a trial of the OX40 agonist ivuxolimab. CDR3 coding DNA: TGTGCCAGCAGCTTAGGGGGGCCCGACACTGAAGCTTTCTTT. Translation: CASSLGGPDTEAFF.